This TCR beta chain was sequenced during a study of T cell responses to AZD1222 COVID-19 vaccine. Regarding the study as a whole: Only a handful of individuals given AZD1222 were seropositive at baseline.

Of note for this clone: Its antigen is unidentified.

Profiled with immunoSEQ multiplex PCR; TCRdb holds only in-frame clones, not every one. The table has under 140,000 clones, about 88% seen once. CDR1 LGHDT and CDR2 YNNKEL come from the germline V gene (reference sequence). This CDR3 has 13 residues. V lost 4 bases, J lost 7 bases, and 13 bases lay in between. Here the sequenced sample was peripheral blood, taken on day 0 of AZD1222 vaccination. V gene TRBV3-1 (or the pseudogene TRBV3-2) combines with J gene TRBJ1-1; D might be TRBD1 (6 bases). The sequence came from an adult in good health. This CDR3 is CASSRDTTYEAFF. For the CDR3, the DNA is TGTGCCAGCAGCCGGGACACTACGTATGAAGCTTTCTTT.